This T cell receptor beta chain was recorded in a study of T cell responses to AZD1222 COVID-19 vaccine. This clone has more than one count but fewer than ten. What it recognizes is unknown. Trimming removed 9 bases at V and 5 bases at J, with 14 bases between. CDR3 length: 14 amino acids. Germline-derived CDR1 and CDR2 are MNHEY and SVGAGI. Clones were read by immunoSEQ multiplex PCR, and TCRdb kept only the in-frame ones, dropping some. This table holds some 180,000 clones, under 95% found once. Findings and limits, study-wide: Spike-specific TCR breadth rose after two AZD1222 doses, and depth rose as well. In all cases, repertoires were sampled only after the peak T cell response. Dominant CD4 TCR responses targeted spike regions 160-218 and 743-854. Donors were mostly white British, more females; clonal diversity possibly underestimated.

The chain uses TRBV6-5 and TRBJ1-6; D may be TRBD1 (6 bases). Source: peripheral blood, taken 28 days after the second AZD1222 dose. This receptor was identified in an adult who received the AZD1222 COVID-19 vaccine. CDR3 bases: TGTGCCAGTGAGGGGGGGGCGGATAATTCACCCCTCCACTTT. Amino acids: CASEGGADNSPLHF.